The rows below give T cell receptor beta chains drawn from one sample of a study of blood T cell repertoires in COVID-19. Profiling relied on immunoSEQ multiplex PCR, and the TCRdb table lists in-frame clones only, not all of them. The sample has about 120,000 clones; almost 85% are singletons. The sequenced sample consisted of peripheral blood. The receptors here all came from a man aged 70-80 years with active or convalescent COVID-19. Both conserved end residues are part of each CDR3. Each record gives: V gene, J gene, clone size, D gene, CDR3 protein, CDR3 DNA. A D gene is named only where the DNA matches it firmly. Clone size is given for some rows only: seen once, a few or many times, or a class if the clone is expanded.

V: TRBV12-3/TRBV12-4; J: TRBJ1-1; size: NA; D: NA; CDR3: CASTKNTEAFF; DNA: TGTGCCAGCACCAAGAACACTGAAGCTTTCTTT
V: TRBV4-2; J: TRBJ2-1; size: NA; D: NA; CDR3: CASRSGDRSSYNEQFF; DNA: TGTGCCAGCAGGTCGGGGGACCGCAGCTCCTACAATGAGCAGTTCTTC
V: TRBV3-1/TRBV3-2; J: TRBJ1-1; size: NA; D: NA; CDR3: CASSQDPSRGTEAFF; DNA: TGTGCCAGCAGCCAAGACCCCTCCAGGGGAACTGAAGCTTTCTTT
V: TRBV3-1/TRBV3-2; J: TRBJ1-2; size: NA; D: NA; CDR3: CASSQLKDSFGYTF; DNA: TGTGCCAGCAGCCAATTGAAGGACTCTTTTGGCTACACCTTC
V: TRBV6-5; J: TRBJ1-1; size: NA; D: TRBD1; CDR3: CASTAQGALEAEAFF; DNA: TGTGCCAGCACCGCTCAGGGGGCCCTTGAGGCTGAAGCTTTCTTT
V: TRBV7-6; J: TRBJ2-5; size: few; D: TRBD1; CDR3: CASSLVPVRAARQGARETQYF; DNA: TGTGCCAGCAGCTTAGTCCCAGTGCGCGCGGCGAGACAGGGGGCGCGGGAGACCCAGTACTTC
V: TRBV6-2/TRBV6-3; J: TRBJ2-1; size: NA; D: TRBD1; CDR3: CASSYHFPGTGVTFF; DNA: TGTGCCAGCAGTTACCACTTCCCCGGGACAGGGGTGACGTTCTTC
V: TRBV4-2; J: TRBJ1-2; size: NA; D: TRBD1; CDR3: CASSQDRQGAAYGYTF; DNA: TGTGCCAGCAGCCAAGATAGACAGGGGGCGGCCTATGGCTACACCTTC
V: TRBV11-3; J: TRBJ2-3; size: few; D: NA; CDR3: CASSLVLAGDTQYF; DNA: TGTGCCAGCAGCTTAGTTCTAGCTGGTGATACGCAGTATTTT
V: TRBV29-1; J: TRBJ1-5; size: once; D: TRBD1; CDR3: CSVATGGGQPQHF; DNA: TGCAGCGTAGCTACAGGGGGAGGACAGCCCCAGCATTTT
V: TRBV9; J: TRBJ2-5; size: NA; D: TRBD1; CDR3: CASSPRTGVGEETQYF; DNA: TGTGCCAGCAGCCCCCGTACAGGGGTCGGGGAAGAGACCCAGTACTTC
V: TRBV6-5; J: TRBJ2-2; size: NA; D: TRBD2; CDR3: CASTELAGRSGELFF; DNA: TGTGCCAGCACCGAACTAGCGGGACGCTCCGGGGAGCTGTTTTTT
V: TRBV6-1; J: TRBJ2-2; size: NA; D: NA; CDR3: CASSERVDTGELFF; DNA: TGTGCCAGCAGTGAGCGGGTCGACACCGGGGAGCTGTTTTTT
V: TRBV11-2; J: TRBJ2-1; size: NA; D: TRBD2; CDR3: CASSPRVAGIQNEQFF; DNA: TGTGCCAGCAGCCCCCGGGTAGCGGGTATCCAAAATGAGCAGTTCTTC
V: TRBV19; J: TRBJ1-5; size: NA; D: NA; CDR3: CASEAEGPQHF; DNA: TGTGCCAGTGAGGCGGAGGGGCCCCAGCATTTT
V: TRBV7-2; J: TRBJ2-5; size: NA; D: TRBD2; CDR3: CASSLVGGGALSETQYF; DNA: TGTGCCAGCAGCTTAGTCGGCGGGGGGGCTTTGTCAGAGACCCAGTACTTC
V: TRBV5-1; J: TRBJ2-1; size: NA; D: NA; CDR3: CASSHGQTHEQFF; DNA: TGCGCCAGCAGCCACGGACAGACCCATGAGCAGTTCTTC
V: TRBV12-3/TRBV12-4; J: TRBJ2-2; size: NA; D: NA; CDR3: CASKRNTGELFF; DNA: TGTGCCAGCAAGAGGAACACCGGGGAGCTGTTTTTT
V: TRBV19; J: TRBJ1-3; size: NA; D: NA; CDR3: CASTRRGGSSGNTIYF; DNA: TGTGCCAGTACCCGTCGGGGTGGGAGCTCTGGAAACACCATATATTTT
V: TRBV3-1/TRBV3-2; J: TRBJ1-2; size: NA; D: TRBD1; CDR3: CASSGGQGYYGYTF; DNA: TGTGCCAGCAGCGGCGGACAGGGCTACTATGGCTACACCTTC
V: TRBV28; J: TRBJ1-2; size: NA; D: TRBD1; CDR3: CASSLSPDRGWYGYTF; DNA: TGTGCCAGCAGTTTATCCCCAGACAGGGGTTGGTATGGCTACACCTTC
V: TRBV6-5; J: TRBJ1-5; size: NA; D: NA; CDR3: CASEEQGGGNQPQHF; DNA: TGTGCCAGCGAAGAACAGGGTGGAGGCAATCAGCCCCAGCATTTT
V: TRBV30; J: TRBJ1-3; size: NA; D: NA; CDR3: CAWSYIDSGNTIYF; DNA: TGTGCCTGGAGTTACATCGACTCTGGAAACACCATATATTTT
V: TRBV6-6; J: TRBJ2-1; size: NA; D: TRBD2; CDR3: CASSYSRGGPGNEQFF; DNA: TGTGCCAGCAGTTACTCGCGGGGAGGGCCTGGCAATGAGCAGTTCTTC
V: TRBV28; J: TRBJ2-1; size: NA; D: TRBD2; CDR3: CASSLLGGSSYNEQFF; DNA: TGTGCCAGCAGTTTATTAGGCGGGAGCTCCTACAATGAGCAGTTCTTC
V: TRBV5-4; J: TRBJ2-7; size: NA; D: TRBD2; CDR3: CASSNGLARVYEQYF; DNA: TGTGCCAGCAGCAACGGACTAGCGAGGGTTTACGAGCAGTACTTC
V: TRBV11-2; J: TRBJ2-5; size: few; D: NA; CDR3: CASSFFQLANFQETQYF; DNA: TGTGCCAGCAGCTTTTTCCAACTAGCAAACTTCCAAGAGACCCAGTACTTC
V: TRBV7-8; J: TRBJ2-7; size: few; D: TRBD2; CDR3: CASSYQLAGEPYEQYF; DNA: TGTGCCAGCAGCTACCAACTAGCGGGAGAACCCTACGAGCAGTACTTC
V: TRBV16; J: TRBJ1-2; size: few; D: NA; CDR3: CASSPSTRGGYTF; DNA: TGTGCCAGCAGCCCATCTACAAGGGGCGGCTACACCTTC
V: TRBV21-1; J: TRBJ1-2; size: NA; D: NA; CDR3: CASSAGQQPYGYTF; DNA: TGTGCCAGCAGCGCGGGACAGCAGCCCTATGGCTACACCTTC
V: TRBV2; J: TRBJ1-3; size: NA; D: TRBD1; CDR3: CASRLGTGSSGNTIYF; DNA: TGTGCCAGCAGACTCGGGACAGGTTCCTCTGGAAACACCATATATTTT
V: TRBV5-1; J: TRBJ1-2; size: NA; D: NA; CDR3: CASSLAMQGRGYTF; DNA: TGCGCCAGCAGCTTGGCCATGCAGGGCCGTGGCTACACCTTC
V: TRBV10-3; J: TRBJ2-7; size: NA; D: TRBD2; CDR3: CAISGGGKSYEQYF; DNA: TGTGCCATCAGCGGGGGAGGGAAAAGCTACGAGCAGTACTTC
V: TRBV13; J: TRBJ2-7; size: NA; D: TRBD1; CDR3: CASSLGQGFGEQYF; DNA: TGTGCCAGCAGCCTTGGACAGGGCTTTGGCGAGCAGTACTTC
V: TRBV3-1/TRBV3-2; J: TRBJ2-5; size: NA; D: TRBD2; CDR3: CASSQDGTRYGETQYF; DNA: TGTGCCAGCAGCCAAGATGGGACTAGGTACGGAGAGACCCAGTACTTC
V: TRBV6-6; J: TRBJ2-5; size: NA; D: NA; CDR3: CASSQDRQQETQYF; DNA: TGTGCCAGCAGTCAGGACAGACAACAAGAGACCCAGTACTTC
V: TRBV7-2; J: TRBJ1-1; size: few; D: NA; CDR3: CASSLEGPRNTEAFF; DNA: TGTGCCAGCAGCTTAGAGGGGCCCCGGAACACTGAAGCTTTCTTT
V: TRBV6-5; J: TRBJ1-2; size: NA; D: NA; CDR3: CASSPSGVAYGYTF; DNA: TGTGCCAGCAGTCCATCAGGGGTAGCCTATGGCTACACCTTC
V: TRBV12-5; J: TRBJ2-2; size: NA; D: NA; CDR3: CASGQDRSSTGELFF; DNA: TGTGCTAGTGGTCAGGACAGATCGAGCACCGGGGAGCTGTTTTTT
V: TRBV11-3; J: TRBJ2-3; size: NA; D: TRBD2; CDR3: CASSFTSGGLHRDTQYF; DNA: TGTGCCAGCAGCTTTACTAGCGGGGGGCTACATCGGGATACGCAGTATTTT
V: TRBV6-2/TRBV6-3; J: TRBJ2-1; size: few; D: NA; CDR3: CASSSLQGTNEQFF; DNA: TGTGCCAGCAGTTCACTACAGGGTACCAATGAGCAGTTCTTC
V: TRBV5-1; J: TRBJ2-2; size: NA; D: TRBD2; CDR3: CASRTSGVNTGELFF; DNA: TGCGCCAGCAGGACTAGCGGGGTAAACACCGGGGAGCTGTTTTTT
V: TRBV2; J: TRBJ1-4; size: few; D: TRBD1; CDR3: CASRSGTEEKLFF; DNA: TGTGCCAGCAGATCCGGGACAGAAGAAAAACTGTTTTTT
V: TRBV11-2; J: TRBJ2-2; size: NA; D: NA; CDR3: CASSLDRGGELFF; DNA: TGTGCCAGCAGCTTAGATAGGGGCGGGGAGCTGTTTTTT
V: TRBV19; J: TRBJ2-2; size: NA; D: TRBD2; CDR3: CASSNSGRGGTGELFF; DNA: TGTGCCAGTAGTAACTCAGGGCGCGGGGGCACCGGGGAGCTGTTTTTT
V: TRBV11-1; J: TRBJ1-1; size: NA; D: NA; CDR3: CASSFQQGNTEAFF; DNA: TGTGCCAGCAGCTTTCAACAGGGAAACACTGAAGCTTTCTTT
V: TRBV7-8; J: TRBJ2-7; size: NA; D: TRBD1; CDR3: CASSSQGAYSYEQYF; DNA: TGTGCCAGCAGCTCGCAGGGGGCTTATTCCTACGAGCAGTACTTC
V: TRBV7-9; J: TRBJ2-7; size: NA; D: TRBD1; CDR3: CASSGWTGADEQYF; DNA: TGTGCCAGCAGCGGGTGGACAGGGGCGGACGAGCAGTACTTC